This TCR beta chain was observed in a study of Ad26.COV2.S vaccination and SARS-CoV-2 variants. Treatment: roughly 19 received Ad26.COV2.S at low or high dose, single or two shots; several received placebo; per-sample allocation not given. Sampling took place 63 days after the first vaccine or placebo injection. Libraries were prepared by immunoSEQ multiplex PCR; TCRdb keeps only in-frame clonotypes and omits some of them. In the table there are around 300,000 clones, 70% to 90% of which are singletons. Germline loops: CDR1 GTSNPN, CDR2 SVGIG (reference sequence). V dropped 3 bases and J dropped 6 bases, with 16 bases sitting between them. There are 14 residues in the CDR3.

The sequenced sample was peripheral blood, obtained in a trial of Ad26.COV2.S vaccine versus placebo. J is TRBJ2-3 and V is TRBV30; D is unclear. This clonotype was sampled from a person aged 18-60 years who received the Ad26.COV2.S COVID-19 vaccine or a placebo. In DNA form, the CDR3 reads TGTGCCTGGAGCCGGTCTGGATTAACGGATACGCAGTATTTT. Its protein is CAWSRSGLTDTQYF.